Reported below is one T cell receptor beta chain. Its target is unknown. Clones were read by immunoSEQ multiplex PCR, and TCRdb kept only the in-frame ones, dropping some. This table has around 80,000 clones, 80% to 90% appearing once. This record comes from a study of T cell responses to AZD1222 COVID-19 vaccine. Findings and limits, study-wide: Reports indicate that nearly half of spike-specific TCRs are directed at unmutated variant regions. Most donors were white British, females outnumbered males, and clonal diversity was possibly underestimated. Regions 160-218 and 743-854 dominated among vaccine-associated CD4 TCRs spanning spike. Spike-specific TCR depth and breadth grew after two AZD1222 doses.

This receptor was obtained from an adult who received the AZD1222 COVID-19 vaccine. Here the sequenced sample was peripheral blood, taken 28 days after the second AZD1222 dose.

In DNA, the CDR3 is TGTGCCAGCAGTTCCCCCCTAGGTGAAAAACTGTTTTTT. This sequence encodes CASSSPLGEKLFF. The rearrangement joins TRBV12-3 or TRBV12-4 to TRBJ1-4; D is unresolved. Trimming pared 4 bases from V and 7 bases from J, leaving 10 bases between. The CDR3 covers 13 residues.